Each of the 30 T cell receptor beta chains below was sequenced from the same sample in a study of T and B cells in COVID-19 patients. Multiplex PCR with BIOMED2 TRB-A/B primer pools amplified TRB rearrangements. From the multiplex PCR reads, TCRdb called clonotypes with MiXCR, one entry per CDR3 protein. The sample consists of about 14,000 distinct CDR3 sequences, around 30% of them appearing once. Each TRB amplification used roughly 250-550 ng of genomic DNA from blood. Sequencing was performed on blood. All receptors derive from a human donor who had recovered from COVID-19.

The chain uses TRBV7-2 and TRBJ1-6, with no clear D. V was cut by 4 bases and J by 8 bases, with 12 bases left in between. CDR1 and CDR2 from the germline V gene are SGHTA and FQGNSA. The CDR3 consists of 14 residues. CDR3 in DNA: TGTGCCAGCAGCTGGAAGGGAGATGATTCACCCCTCCACTTT. Translation: CASSWKGDDSPLHF.

This clonotype was observed a few times. The chain couples TRBV12-3 or TRBV12-4 to TRBJ1-1; 7 bases map to TRBD1. The CDR3 has 13 amino acids. V shed 6 bases, J shed 1 base, and the junction held 2 bases outside the gene matches. The CDR3 sequence: CASSRTGNTEAFF. CDR3 DNA sequence: TGTGCCAGCAGCCGGACAGGGAACACTGAAGCTTTCTTT.

The CDR3 DNA is TGCAGCGTTCGTGGCAGGGGAGATACGCAGTATTTT. Its translation: CSVRGRGDTQYF. The rearrangement joins TRBV29-1 to TRBJ2-3; D may be TRBD1 (6 bases). This CDR3 region has 12 residues. The germline V gene has CDR1 SQVTM and CDR2 ANQGSEA. V gave up 5 bases and J gave up 5 bases, with 11 bases separating them.

This clonotype ranks as medium-sized. The chain couples TRBV19 to TRBJ2-3; 10 bases line up with TRBD1. The CDR3 runs to 14 residues. The J segment lost 5 bases and the V segment lost 3 bases, leaving 2 bases of the junction unmatched. The germline CDR1 and CDR2 sequences are LNHDA and SQIVND (reference sequence). The CDR3 bases are TGTGCCAGTAGTATCCGGACAGGGGGAGATACGCAGTATTTT. Translated, it gives CASSIRTGGDTQYF.

The chain recombines TRBV6-5 with TRBJ1-2; TRBD1 matches 10 bases. The CDR3 covers 14 residues. Germline V gene lookup returns CDR1 MNHEY and CDR2 SVGAGI. With 5 bases clipped from V and 2 bases from J, the junction kept 2 bases outside the gene matches. The CDR3, as DNA: TGTGCCAGCAGTGCGGGACAGGGGAACTATGGCTACACCTTC. This encodes CASSAGQGNYGYTF.

This clonotype is medium-sized (0.01 to 0.1%) within its sample. This chain links TRBV11-3 with TRBJ2-2; D possibly corresponds to TRBD1 (6 bases). CDR3 length: 16 amino acids. Trimming took off 5 bases at V and 1 base at J, with 14 bases between the two ends. Germline CDR1 SGHNT, CDR2 YENEEA. The CDR3 DNA reads as TGTGCCAGCAGCCTCCCCAGGGGATTGAACACCGGGGAGCTGTTTTTT. It encodes CASSLPRGLNTGELFF.

V usage is TRBV7-4 and J usage is TRBJ2-7; D might be TRBD2 (5 bases). The V gene's germline CDR1 is SGHVT and CDR2 SQSDAQ. The CDR3 runs to 13 residues. V gave up 3 bases and J gave up 7 bases, with 13 bases separating them. CDR3 in amino acids: CASSFPAGSEQYF. The CDR3 nucleotides read TGTGCCAGCAGCTTTCCCGCTGGGAGTGAGCAGTACTTC.

This clonotype was seen many times. V gene TRBV5-4 combines with J gene TRBJ2-5; tentative D call: TRBD2 (5 bases). Germline V gene data show CDR1 as SGHNT and CDR2 as YYREEE (reference sequence). Trimming took 2 bases from V and 4 from J, leaving 21 bases between them. The CDR3 extends over 17 amino acids. The CDR3 loop reads CASSFEAASGTGETQYF. The CDR3 nucleotides read TGTGCCAGCAGCTTTGAAGCGGCAAGCGGTACGGGAGAGACCCAGTACTTC.

The CDR3 loop reads CASSIPGLAGVQETQYF. CDR3 nucleotide sequence: TGTGCCAGTAGTATCCCGGGACTAGCGGGAGTACAAGAGACCCAGTACTTC. The chain combines TRBV19 with TRBJ2-5, with TRBD2 matching 14 bases. The CDR3 loop spans 17 amino acids. J gave up 2 bases and V 3 bases, and 5 bases lay outside the gene matches. The germline V gene has CDR1 LNHDA and CDR2 SQIVND (reference sequence).

In its sample, this clonotype was seen many times. The rearrangement joins TRBV12-3 or TRBV12-4 to TRBJ1-6; TRBD1 might be the D (5 bases). The CDR3 contains 16 residues. Trimming removed 5 bases at V and 10 bases at J, with 21 bases between. CDR3 region: CASSRALRASGSPLHF. The CDR3 DNA reads as TGTGCCAGCAGTCGAGCTTTGCGGGCCTCAGGGTCACCCCTCCACTTT.

V is TRBV27 and J is TRBJ2-3, with D possibly being TRBD2 (6 bases). V gave up 6 bases and J gave up 4 bases, with 20 bases separating them. This CDR3 is built from 16 residues. CDR1 MNHEY and CDR2 SMNVEV come from the germline V gene (reference sequence). CDR3 in DNA: TGTGCCAGCAGGCCAATTGGGACTCCGTCGGCAGATACGCAGTATTTT. This sequence encodes CASRPIGTPSADTQYF.

The rearrangement joins TRBV27 to TRBJ1-1; 7 bases fit TRBD1. The ends lost 6 bases at V and 5 bases at J; junction bases unmatched: 6. This CDR3 region has 13 residues. Germline CDR1 MNHEY, CDR2 SMNVEV (reference sequence). Here the CDR3 reads CASSPGGLTEAFF. The CDR3 DNA sequence: TGTGCCAGCAGCCCAGGGGGGCTAACTGAAGCTTTCTTT.

The chain recombines TRBV6-5 with TRBJ2-2, with 9 bases aligning to TRBD1. After removal of 7 bases from V and 8 bases from J, the junction contained 14 bases not matched to a gene. The CDR3 is 16 amino acids. From germline, CDR1 is MNHEY and CDR2 SVGAGI. The CDR3 coding sequence is TGTGCCAGCACATGGGGCTCCGGACAGGGGCCAGGGGAGCTGTTTTTT. As protein: CASTWGSGQGPGELFF.

The genes are TRBV6-5 and TRBJ2-7; D gene unclear. Trimming took 4 bases from V and 6 from J, leaving 13 bases between them. Per germline, CDR1 MNHEY and CDR2 SVGAGI. CDR3 length: 13 amino acids. The CDR3 DNA reads as TGTGCCAGCAGTTCCTCCTCGCCTCGCGAGCAGTACTTC. Its protein is CASSSSSPREQYF.

This clonotype is medium-sized (0.01 to 0.1%) by share. The chain combines TRBV30 with TRBJ2-3; TRBD2 matches at 9 bases. After removal of 4 bases from V and 2 bases from J, the junction contained 1 base not matched to a gene. This CDR3 has 13 amino acids. The V gene's germline CDR1 is GTSNPN and CDR2 SVGIG (reference sequence). CDR3 sequence: CAWTSGVTDTQYF. The CDR3 bases are TGTGCCTGGACTAGCGGGGTCACAGATACGCAGTATTTT.

Only a few counts were recorded for this clonotype. V gene TRBV27 combines with J gene TRBJ1-3; D unclear. The length of the CDR3 is 15 residues. Germline CDR1 reads MNHEY; CDR2 reads SMNVEV (reference sequence). The V gene lost 2 bases and the J gene lost 4 bases, with 12 bases spanning the gap. DNA of the CDR3: TGTGCCAGCAGTTTACACCCGGGTACCGGAAACACCATATATTTT. Translated, it gives CASSLHPGTGNTIYF.

On this clonotype: One base away lies a much larger clone, so this may be a sequencing read error. This sequence joins TRBV5-4 and TRBJ2-4; D may be TRBD1 or TRBD2 (5 bases each). CDR1 is SGHNT and CDR2 is YYREEE in the germline V gene (reference sequence). This CDR3 has 15 residues. The DNA of the CDR3 is TGTGCCGGCAGCTCAGCCAGGGACGTCGGAAACATTCAGTACTTC. As protein: CAGSSARDVGNIQYF.

This chain uses TRBV4-3 with TRBJ2-1; 11 bases agree with TRBD2. The V gene end was trimmed by 1 base and the J gene end by 8 bases; junction bases not matched to a gene: 10. CDR1 and CDR2 from the germline V gene are LGHNA and YSLEER. The CDR3 sequence is 17 residues long. CDR3 DNA: TGCGCCAGCAGCCAAGGAATAGCGGGGGGGCTCGGGGATGAGCAGTTCTTC. It is translated as CASSQGIAGGLGDEQFF.

The genes are TRBV30 and TRBJ2-5, with 12 bases lining up with TRBD2. J gave up 1 base and V 0 bases, and 3 bases lay outside the gene matches. This CDR3 region has 16 residues. Germline values: CDR1 GTSNPN, CDR2 SVGIG (reference sequence). The CDR3 spells CAWSVLAGGSQETQYF. CDR3 bases: TGTGCCTGGAGTGTACTAGCGGGGGGCTCCCAAGAGACCCAGTACTTC. Full variable domain (rest looked up from reference TRBV30 and TRBJ2-5): SQTIHQWPATLVQPVGSPLSLECTVEGTSNPNLYWYRQAAGRGLQLLFYSVGIGQISSEVPQNLSASRPQDRQFILSSKKLLLSDSGFYLCAWSVLAGGSQETQYFGPGTRLLVL.

The CDR3 sequence: CSASSAAGGSINEQFF. Here the CDR3 DNA reads TGCAGTGCTAGCTCGGCAGCGGGAGGGAGCATAAATGAGCAGTTCTTC. This chain joins TRBV20-1 and TRBJ2-1; 10 bases agree with TRBD2. Germline V gives CDR1 DFQATT, CDR2 SNEGSKA (reference sequence). J lost 7 bases, V lost 3 bases, and 12 bases had no gene match. The CDR3 loop spans 16 amino acids.

The chain recombines TRBV13 with TRBJ2-4, with a weak D call TRBD1 (6 bases). Germline-derived CDR1 and CDR2 are PRHDT and FYEKMQ (reference sequence). There are 16 residues in the CDR3. V was shortened by 3 bases and J by 0 bases, with 12 bases between the two germline ends. CDR3 DNA sequence: TGTGCCAGCAGCTTGCGTGCAGGGGTAGCCAAAAACATTCAGTACTTC. Its protein is CASSLRAGVAKNIQYF.

V is TRBV12-3 or TRBV12-4 and J is TRBJ2-7; 10 bases fit TRBD2. This CDR3 spans 13 amino acids. Unmatched junction bases numbered 9, after V lost 9 bases and J lost 7 bases. DNA for the CDR3: TGTGCCAGAATAGCGGGGGGAACCAATGAGCAGTACTTC. It yields the protein CARIAGGTNEQYF.

This clonotype was observed at least ten times. The chain combines TRBV7-6 with TRBJ2-3, with D possibly being TRBD2 (5 bases). From germline, CDR1 is SGHVS and CDR2 FNYEAQ. The CDR3 runs 17 residues. V was cut by 5 bases and J by 0 bases, with 18 bases left in between. This CDR3 is CASSRRNGRASTDTQYF. CDR3 bases: TGTGCCAGCAGCAGGCGGAATGGGCGGGCCAGCACAGATACGCAGTATTTT.

By share, this clonotype ranks as medium-sized. The chain uses TRBV27 and TRBJ2-2, with TRBD2 identical over 7 bases. CDR1 and CDR2 (germline): MNHEY, SMNVEV (reference sequence). CDR3 size: 15 residues. V gave up 5 bases and J gave up 4 bases; unmatched junction bases: 7. In nucleotides, the CDR3 is TGTGCCAGCAGTATCCTAGCGGACCTCACCGGGGAGCTGTTTTTT. Protein: CASSILADLTGELFF.

This clonotype was seen only a few times. The chain uses TRBV12-3 or TRBV12-4 and TRBJ2-1; 7 positions agree with TRBD2. Losses at the gene ends were 7 bases for V and 3 bases for J; bases not matched to a gene: 9. The CDR3 loop spans 15 amino acids. The CDR3 is CASNFPGRSYNEQFF. For the CDR3, the DNA is TGTGCCAGCAACTTCCCCGGGAGGAGCTACAATGAGCAGTTCTTC.

This clonotype was seen a few times. The chain uses TRBV7-2 and TRBJ2-3; TRBD2 agrees at 11 bases. This CDR3 has 19 residues. The J segment lost 6 bases and the V segment lost 7 bases, leaving 21 bases of the junction unmatched. CDR1 and CDR2 (germline): SGHTA, FQGNSA. The CDR3 DNA is TGTGCCAGCACCGATCCGATTGGGGTTAGCGGGAGGGCCTTGGATACGCAGTATTTT. Its protein product is CASTDPIGVSGRALDTQYF.

This rearrangement joins TRBV11-3 to TRBJ2-7, with 7 nucleotides matching TRBD1. Germline V gene data show CDR1 as SGHNT and CDR2 as YENEEA. This CDR3 has 14 amino acids. The ends lost 5 bases at V and 4 bases at J; junction bases unmatched: 8. The CDR3 sequence is CASSPDRSGYEQYF. CDR3 nucleotide sequence: TGTGCCAGCAGCCCGGACAGGAGTGGGTACGAGCAGTACTTC.

This clonotype is categorized as medium-sized. The chain is built from TRBV19 and TRBJ2-5; a possible D gene is TRBD2 (5 bases). Trimming left V 5 bases short and J 4 bases short, with 14 bases between. Germline-derived CDR1 and CDR2 are LNHDA and SQIVND (reference sequence). The CDR3 is 14 residues long. The CDR3 sequence: CASSPLGAGETQYF. The CDR3 coding sequence is TGTGCCAGTAGTCCGCTAGGTGCGGGAGAGACCCAGTACTTC.

This clonotype ranks as medium-sized. The chain joins TRBV29-1 to TRBJ2-1; 9 bases are shared with TRBD2. This CDR3 is built from 14 residues. V dropped 4 bases and J dropped 4; count of bases not matched to a gene: 5. Germline V CDR1 and CDR2: SQVTM, ANQGSEA. The CDR3 sequence: CSVVIAGAYNEQFF. In DNA form, the CDR3 reads TGCAGCGTTGTGATAGCGGGGGCGTACAATGAGCAGTTCTTC.

This clonotype appeared many times. The chain uses TRBV12-3 or TRBV12-4 and TRBJ1-4; 7 nucleotides align to TRBD1. The CDR3 is 12 amino acids. The junction had 5 bases not matched to a gene; V was cut back by 6 bases and J by 10 bases. The CDR3 sequence: CASRWDSGKLFF. The CDR3, as DNA: TGTGCCAGCAGATGGGACAGCGGAAAACTGTTTTTT.